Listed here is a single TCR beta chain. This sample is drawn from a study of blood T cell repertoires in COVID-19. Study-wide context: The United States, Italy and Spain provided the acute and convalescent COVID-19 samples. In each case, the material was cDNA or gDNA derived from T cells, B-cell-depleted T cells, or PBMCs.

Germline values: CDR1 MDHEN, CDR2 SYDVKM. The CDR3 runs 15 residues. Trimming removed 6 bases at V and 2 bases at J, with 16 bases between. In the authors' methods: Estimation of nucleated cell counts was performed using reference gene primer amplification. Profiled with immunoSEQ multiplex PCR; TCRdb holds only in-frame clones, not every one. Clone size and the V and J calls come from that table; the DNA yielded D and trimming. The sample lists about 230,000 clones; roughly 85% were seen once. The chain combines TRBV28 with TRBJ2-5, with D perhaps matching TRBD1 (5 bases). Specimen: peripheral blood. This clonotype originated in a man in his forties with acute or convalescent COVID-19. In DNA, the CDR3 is TGTGCCAGCAGCCACCCAGCCAGGGCTCAAGAGACCCAGTACTTC. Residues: CASSHPARAQETQYF.